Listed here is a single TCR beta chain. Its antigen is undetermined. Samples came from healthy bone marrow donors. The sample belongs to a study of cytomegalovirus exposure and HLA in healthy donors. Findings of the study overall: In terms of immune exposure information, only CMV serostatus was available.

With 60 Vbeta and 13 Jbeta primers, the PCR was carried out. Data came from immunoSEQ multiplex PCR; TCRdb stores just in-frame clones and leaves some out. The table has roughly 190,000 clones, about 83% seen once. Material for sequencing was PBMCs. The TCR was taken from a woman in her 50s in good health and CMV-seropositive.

DNA of the CDR3: TGTGCCAGCAGCTTAAACAGATACAATGAGCAGTTCTTC. Encoded protein: CASSLNRYNEQFF. V gene TRBV13 combines with J gene TRBJ2-1; unclear D gene. The length of the CDR3 is 13 residues. Germline V gene sequence: CDR1 PRHDT, CDR2 FYEKMQ (reference sequence). Trimming left V 2 bases short and J 4 bases short, with 6 bases between.